These T cell receptor beta chains were read from a single sample in a study of T-cell memory formation after mild COVID-19. MiXCR, applied by TCRdb to the 5' RACE reads, yields one record per CDR3 protein. The table lists about 140,000 distinct CDR3 sequences, approximately 5.7% of them singletons. Sequenced input: PBMCs or a T cell subset sorted from them (not recorded which). The receptors were sampled from an adult woman who had mild COVID-19 (a few samples of this study predate the infection). Cell type and time point are not known. Each CDR3 is given with its conserved first and last residue. Each record gives: V gene, J gene, clone size, D gene, CDR3 protein, CDR3 DNA. D genes are given only for firm matches. Some rows mark clone size as missing; the rest say once, few, many or name a class of expanded clone.

V: TRBV3-1; J: TRBJ1-1; size: many; D: -; CDR3: CASSHRQTNTEAFF; DNA: TGTGCCAGCAGCCACAGGCAGACGAACACTGAAGCTTTCTTT
V: TRBV5-1; J: TRBJ2-3; size: -; D: -; CDR3: CASSLGNTQYF; DNA: TGCGCCAGCAGCTTGGGGAATACGCAGTATTTT
V: TRBV20-1; J: TRBJ2-3; size: many; D: TRBD2; CDR3: CSARDPAGGDTQYF; DNA: TGCAGTGCTAGAGATCCTGCGGGGGGGGATACGCAGTATTTT
V: TRBV7-9; J: TRBJ1-6; size: -; D: -; CDR3: CASSLATEGGGPLHF; DNA: TGTGCCAGCAGCTTAGCAACCGAGGGCGGTGGACCCCTCCACTTT
V: TRBV5-1; J: TRBJ2-3; size: many; D: TRBD1; CDR3: CASSLATGGAGTDTQYF; DNA: TGCGCCAGCAGCTTGGCGACAGGGGGCGCGGGCACAGATACGCAGTATTTT
V: TRBV20-1; J: TRBJ2-5; size: many; D: -; CDR3: CSARSQVQETQYF; DNA: TGCAGTGCTAGGTCCCAGGTCCAAGAGACCCAGTACTTC
V: TRBV5-1; J: TRBJ2-1; size: few; D: TRBD1; CDR3: CASSPDRGLVAEQFF; DNA: TGCGCCAGCAGCCCAGACAGGGGGCTTGTCGCTGAGCAGTTCTTC
V: TRBV20-1; J: TRBJ2-2; size: -; D: -; CDR3: CSARAGSRTGELFF; DNA: TGCAGTGCTAGAGCCGGGAGTAGGACCGGGGAGCTGTTTTTT
V: TRBV18; J: TRBJ1-5; size: few; D: -; CDR3: CASSAAGGVNQPQHF; DNA: TGTGCCAGCTCCGCAGCGGGGGGTGTCAATCAGCCCCAGCATTTT
V: TRBV7-3; J: TRBJ2-2; size: many; D: -; CDR3: CASTLGGVTGELFF; DNA: TGTGCCAGCACCCTCGGGGGAGTCACCGGGGAGCTGTTTTTT
V: TRBV15; J: TRBJ2-2; size: few; D: -; CDR3: CATSRDRRDSENTGELFF; DNA: TGTGCCACCAGCAGAGATAGGAGGGACAGCGAGAACACCGGGGAGCTGTTTTTT
V: TRBV7-6; J: TRBJ2-1; size: many; D: TRBD2; CDR3: CASSSTSGRIVNEQFF; DNA: TGTGCCAGCAGCTCGACTAGCGGGAGAATCGTGAATGAGCAGTTCTTC
V: TRBV5-1; J: TRBJ2-7; size: few; D: -; CDR3: CASSLGQRLSYEQYF; DNA: TGCGCCAGCAGCCTAGGACAGAGACTTTCCTACGAGCAGTACTTC
V: TRBV9; J: TRBJ2-4; size: few; D: TRBD1; CDR3: CASSADYVGTGKNIQYF; DNA: TGTGCCAGCAGCGCAGATTATGTCGGGACAGGCAAAAACATTCAGTACTTC
V: TRBV24-1; J: TRBJ1-4; size: many; D: TRBD1; CDR3: CATSDPTPTGGNEKLFF; DNA: TGTGCCACCAGTGATCCGACCCCGACAGGGGGAAATGAAAAACTGTTTTTT
V: TRBV9; J: TRBJ2-1; size: few; D: TRBD2; CDR3: CASSVGSGSGGYEQFF; DNA: TGTGCCAGCAGCGTAGGGTCGGGTAGCGGGGGTTATGAGCAGTTCTTC
V: TRBV6-5; J: TRBJ2-5; size: many; D: -; CDR3: CASKAQGQETQYF; DNA: TGTGCCAGCAAGGCCCAGGGGCAAGAGACCCAGTACTTC
V: TRBV27; J: TRBJ1-1; size: few; D: -; CDR3: CASSSGQKKTEAFF; DNA: TGTGCCAGCAGTTCGGGGCAGAAGAAAACAGAAGCTTTCTTT
V: TRBV4-1; J: TRBJ2-5; size: many; D: TRBD1; CDR3: CASSRTGAMEGTQYF; DNA: TGCGCCAGCAGCCGGACAGGGGCTATGGAAGGGACCCAGTACTTC
V: TRBV20-1; J: TRBJ1-2; size: few; D: -; CDR3: CSPTLTGRPGYTF; DNA: TGCAGTCCGACACTTACAGGGCGCCCTGGCTACACCTTC
V: TRBV5-1; J: TRBJ2-1; size: -; D: -; CDR3: CASSLSEVRRARGVDNEQFF; DNA: TGCGCCAGCAGCTTGAGTGAGGTTCGGCGGGCCAGGGGTGTTGACAATGAGCAGTTCTTC
V: TRBV12-3/TRBV12-4; J: TRBJ2-2; size: many; D: -; CDR3: CATRGGGRTNTGELFF; DNA: TGTGCCACCAGGGGAGGCGGGAGAACAAACACCGGGGAGCTGTTTTTT
V: TRBV7-9; J: TRBJ1-1; size: many; D: TRBD1; CDR3: CASSLEGARGRRVYAFF; DNA: TGTGCCAGCAGCTTAGAAGGTGCCAGGGGGCGCCGTGTTTATGCTTTCTTT
V: TRBV23-1; J: TRBJ1-1; size: few; D: TRBD1; CDR3: CASSQAGGTEAFF; DNA: TGCGCCAGCAGTCAAGCAGGGGGCACTGAAGCTTTCTTT
V: TRBV6-2/TRBV6-3; J: TRBJ2-5; size: many; D: -; CDR3: CASSLGHSNQETQYF; DNA: TGTGCCAGCAGTCTAGGACACTCGAATCAAGAGACCCAGTACTTC
V: TRBV12-3/TRBV12-4; J: TRBJ2-2; size: -; D: TRBD2; CDR3: CASSPWTRPPTGELFF; DNA: TGTGCCAGCAGTCCCTGGACTAGGCCACCGACCGGGGAGCTGTTTTTT
V: TRBV5-1; J: TRBJ2-5; size: many; D: -; CDR3: CASSLGRTEYQETQYF; DNA: TGCGCCAGCAGCTTGGGGAGGACTGAGTACCAAGAGACCCAGTACTTC
V: TRBV29-1; J: TRBJ2-3; size: -; D: TRBD2; CDR3: CSVKVAGATDTQYF; DNA: TGCAGCGTTAAGGTAGCGGGAGCCACAGATACGCAGTATTTT
V: TRBV5-1; J: TRBJ2-5; size: few; D: TRBD1; CDR3: CASSNRGTAETQYF; DNA: TGCGCCAGCAGCAACAGAGGGACAGCGGAGACCCAGTACTTC
V: TRBV6-5; J: TRBJ1-2; size: few; D: -; CDR3: CASSFEGRYGYTF; DNA: TGTGCCAGCAGTTTCGAGGGCCGCTATGGCTACACCTTC
V: TRBV11-3; J: TRBJ2-1; size: few; D: -; CDR3: CASSRLVNEQFF; DNA: TGTGCCAGCAGCAGACTAGTCAATGAGCAGTTCTTC
V: TRBV5-1; J: TRBJ1-2; size: -; D: -; CDR3: CASSAMRGNHGYTF; DNA: TGCGCCAGCAGCGCCATGAGGGGCAACCATGGCTACACCTTC
V: TRBV3-1; J: TRBJ2-1; size: many; D: TRBD2; CDR3: CASSRGTSRNEQFF; DNA: TGTGCCAGCAGCCGAGGGACTAGCCGCAATGAGCAGTTCTTC
V: TRBV7-3; J: TRBJ1-2; size: -; D: TRBD1; CDR3: CASSPGTGFGYTF; DNA: TGTGCCAGCAGCCCCGGGACAGGTTTTGGCTACACCTTC
V: TRBV7-6; J: TRBJ2-3; size: few; D: -; CDR3: CASSLGGTWGTDTQYF; DNA: TGTGCCAGCAGCTTAGGCGGAACTTGGGGCACAGATACGCAGTATTTT
V: TRBV12-3/TRBV12-4; J: TRBJ2-1; size: -; D: -; CDR3: CASSYGLSSYNEQFF; DNA: TGTGCCAGCAGTTACGGACTCTCCTCCTACAATGAGCAGTTCTTC
V: TRBV20-1; J: TRBJ2-7; size: many; D: TRBD2; CDR3: CSAGGGGREQYF; DNA: TGCAGTGCCGGAGGCGGGGGACGCGAGCAGTACTTC
V: TRBV12-3/TRBV12-4; J: TRBJ2-7; size: many; D: -; CDR3: CASRAGYYEQYF; DNA: TGTGCCAGCAGGGCCGGATACTACGAGCAGTACTTC
V: TRBV21-1; J: TRBJ2-7; size: few; D: -; CDR3: CASSKVSGRSRNEQYF; DNA: TGTGCCAGCAGCAAAGTGAGCGGGCGGTCCAGGAACGAGCAGTACTTC
V: TRBV6-5; J: TRBJ2-7; size: few; D: TRBD1; CDR3: CASSYGDRGSYEQYF; DNA: TGTGCCAGCAGTTACGGGGACAGGGGTTCCTACGAGCAGTACTTC
V: TRBV4-1; J: TRBJ1-5; size: few; D: -; CDR3: CASSQDQQNQPQHF; DNA: TGCGCCAGCAGCCAAGATCAGCAGAATCAGCCCCAGCATTTT
V: TRBV7-3; J: TRBJ2-2; size: many; D: -; CDR3: CASSFSVLGTGELFF; DNA: TGTGCCAGCAGCTTTTCAGTCCTGGGCACCGGGGAGCTGTTTTTT
V: TRBV4-1; J: TRBJ1-1; size: few; D: TRBD1; CDR3: CASSLGQGVTEAFF; DNA: TGCGCCAGCAGCCTGGGACAGGGAGTCACTGAAGCTTTCTTT
V: TRBV30; J: TRBJ2-7; size: -; D: -; CDR3: CAWSRNNSPYEQYF; DNA: TGTGCCTGGAGTAGGAACAACAGCCCCTACGAGCAGTACTTC
V: TRBV6-5; J: TRBJ1-1; size: many; D: -; CDR3: CASSYERGRTNTEAFF; DNA: TGTGCCAGCAGTTATGAGAGGGGACGGACGAACACTGAAGCTTTCTTT
V: TRBV20-1; J: TRBJ2-5; size: many; D: TRBD2; CDR3: CSARTILGLAGQETQYF; DNA: TGCAGTGCTAGAACGATTCTCGGGCTAGCGGGTCAAGAGACCCAGTACTTC
V: TRBV4-1; J: TRBJ2-2; size: few; D: TRBD2; CDR3: CASSREGSDVAGELFF; DNA: TGCGCCAGCAGCCGGGAGGGAAGCGATGTCGCCGGGGAGCTGTTTTTT
V: TRBV30; J: TRBJ1-3; size: -; D: -; CDR3: CAWSVGRFSGNTIYF; DNA: TGTGCCTGGAGTGTCGGACGTTTTTCTGGAAACACCATATATTTT
V: TRBV15; J: TRBJ2-7; size: -; D: -; CDR3: CATSRDSGTAITYEQYF; DNA: TGTGCCACCAGCAGAGATTCAGGGACGGCGATCACCTACGAGCAGTACTTC
V: TRBV7-9; J: TRBJ2-3; size: many; D: -; CDR3: CASSLGLPGTDTQYF; DNA: TGTGCCAGCAGCTTAGGACTACCGGGAACCGATACGCAGTATTTT
V: TRBV7-9; J: TRBJ2-5; size: -; D: -; CDR3: CASRSELQETQYF; DNA: TGTGCCAGCAGATCAGAACTCCAAGAGACCCAGTACTTC
V: TRBV20-1; J: TRBJ1-5; size: many; D: TRBD1; CDR3: CSARDGQGEHQPQHF; DNA: TGCAGTGCTCGCGACGGACAGGGTGAACATCAGCCCCAGCATTTT
V: TRBV30; J: TRBJ2-1; size: many; D: TRBD2; CDR3: CAWSGGATLSSYNEQFF; DNA: TGTGCCTGGAGCGGGGGGGCTACCCTTAGCTCCTACAATGAGCAGTTCTTC
V: TRBV7-2; J: TRBJ2-5; size: few; D: TRBD1; CDR3: CASSLGTGEGETQYF; DNA: TGTGCCAGCAGCCTCGGGACAGGGGAGGGTGAGACCCAGTACTTC
V: TRBV5-5; J: TRBJ2-1; size: -; D: -; CDR3: CASSLEYWGQFF; DNA: TGTGCCAGCAGCTTGGAGTACTGGGGGCAGTTCTTC